This TCR beta chain was captured in a study of CD8 T cells in ankylosing spondylitis. Via MiXCR, TCRdb re-called the 5' RACE reads, giving one row per CDR3 protein. The sample contains about 160,000 distinct CDR3 sequences, about 17% of which appear only once. CDR3 size: 15 residues. Germline lookup yields CDR1 MDHEN and CDR2 SYDVKM. Trimming took 5 bases from V and 3 from J; bases not matched to a gene: 7. This clonotype was observed at least ten times. Its antigen is not identified. Study-wide results and caveats: Ankylosing spondylitis blood seemed to carry a telltale TCR beta motif made of under ten highly homologous variants. Disease-associated clones were CD8+ and fairly uncommon in peripheral blood. It was reported that disease-linked clones were significantly enriched in matched ankylosing spondylitis synovial fluid.

The source material was blood, either unsorted or a sorted T cell fraction (not recorded which). This chain links TRBV28 with TRBJ1-5; 7 bases match TRBD1. The sequence was collected from a male donor with ankylosing spondylitis or in good health (not recorded which). CDR3 sequence reads: CASSDSGGLNQPQHF. The CDR3 DNA reads as TGTGCCAGCAGTGATTCAGGGGGACTCAATCAGCCCCAGCATTTT.